This T cell receptor (beta chain) was found in a study of T-cell reconstitution after alpha-beta-depleted transplantation in children. A TCRbeta library incorporating unique molecular identifiers was prepared. One entry per CDR3 protein, called by TCRdb with MiXCR from the PCR reads. Among about 610,000 distinct CDR3 sequences listed, over 9.5% were seen once. This material consisted of PBMCs from the stem cell graft donor, taken from the stem cell graft. The TCR sequence derives from a human donor who donated a stem cell graft to a child with acute myeloid leukemia.

CDR3 in DNA: TGTGCCAGCAGCCGAGTGAGCACCGGGGAGCTGTTTTTT. Translated, it gives CASSRVSTGELFF. J is TRBJ2-2 and V is TRBV3-1; D gene unclear. Per germline, CDR1 LGHDT and CDR2 YNNKEL (reference sequence). Trimming shortened V by 4 bases and J by 4 bases, and 7 bases separated the two germline ends. The CDR3 totals 13 residues.